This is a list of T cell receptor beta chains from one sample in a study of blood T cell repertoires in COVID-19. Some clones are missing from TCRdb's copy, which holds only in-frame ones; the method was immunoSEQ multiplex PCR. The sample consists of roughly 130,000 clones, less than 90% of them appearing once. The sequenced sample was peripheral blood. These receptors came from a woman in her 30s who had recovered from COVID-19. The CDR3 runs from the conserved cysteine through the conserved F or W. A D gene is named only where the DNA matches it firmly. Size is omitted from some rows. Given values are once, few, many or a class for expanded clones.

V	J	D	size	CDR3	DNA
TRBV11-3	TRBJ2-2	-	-	CASSRTSQNTGELFF	TGTGCCAGCAGCCGTACTAGCCAGAACACCGGGGAGCTGTTTTTT
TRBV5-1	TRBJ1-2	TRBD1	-	CASSRGTADYGYTF	TGCGCCAGCAGCCGCGGGACAGCGGACTATGGCTACACCTTC
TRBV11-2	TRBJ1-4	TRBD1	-	CASSSDRGLHFNEKLFF	TGTGCCAGCAGCTCGGACAGGGGGCTTCATTTTAATGAAAAACTGTTTTTT
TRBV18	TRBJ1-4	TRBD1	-	CASSPGTGRYLATNEKLFF	TGTGCCAGCTCACCCGGGACAGGCCGATACCTCGCAACTAATGAAAAACTGTTTTTT
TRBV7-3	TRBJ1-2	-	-	CASKPGDGTYGYTF	TGTGCCAGCAAACCCGGGGACGGGACTTATGGCTACACCTTC
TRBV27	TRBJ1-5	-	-	CASQQGGDANQPQHF	TGTGCCAGCCAGCAAGGGGGGGATGCAAATCAGCCCCAGCATTTT
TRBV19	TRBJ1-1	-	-	CASSRHSNTEAFF	TGTGCCAGTAGTCGACATTCGAACACTGAAGCTTTCTTT
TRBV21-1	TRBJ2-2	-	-	CASSKHGGQGLTGELFF	TGTGCCAGCAGCAAGCACGGAGGACAGGGGTTAACCGGGGAGCTGTTTTTT
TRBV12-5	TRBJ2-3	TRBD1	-	CASGWTGTGQNTQYF	TGTGCTAGTGGTTGGACCGGGACAGGGCAAAATACGCAGTATTTT
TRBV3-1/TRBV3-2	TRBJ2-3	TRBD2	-	CASSLRVGEGETQYF	TGTGCCAGCAGCCTCAGGGTGGGGGAGGGAGAGACGCAGTATTTT
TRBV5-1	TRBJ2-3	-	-	CASSLAGNVGTDTQYF	TGCGCCAGCAGCTTGGCGGGGAATGTGGGCACAGATACGCAGTATTTT
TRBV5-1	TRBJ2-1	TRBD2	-	CASSFELAGGYNEQFF	TGCGCCAGCAGCTTTGAACTAGCGGGGGGCTACAATGAGCAGTTCTTC
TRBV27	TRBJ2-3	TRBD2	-	CASSYGLDTDTQYF	TGTGCCAGCAGTTACGGACTAGATACAGATACGCAGTATTTT
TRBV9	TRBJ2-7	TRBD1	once	CASSVGQGAGEQYF	TGTGCCAGCAGCGTCGGACAGGGGGCAGGTGAGCAGTACTTC
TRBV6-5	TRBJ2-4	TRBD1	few	CASSRDRAGNIQYF	TGTGCCAGCAGTCGCGACAGGGCCGGAAACATTCAGTACTTC
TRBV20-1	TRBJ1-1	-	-	CSARDPTKAFF	TGCAGTGCTAGAGACCCTACCAAAGCTTTCTTT
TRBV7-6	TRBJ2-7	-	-	CATSSTQGYEQYF	TGTGCCACCAGCTCAACCCAGGGCTACGAGCAGTACTTC
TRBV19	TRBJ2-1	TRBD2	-	CASTRLAGSSGGGEQFF	TGTGCCAGTACCCGACTAGCGGGATCATCTGGAGGGGGTGAGCAGTTCTTC
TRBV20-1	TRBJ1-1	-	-	CSASFRDTEAFF	TGCAGTGCTAGTTTCCGGGACACTGAAGCTTTCTTT
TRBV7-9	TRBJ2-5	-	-	CASSSGDRQETQYF	TGTGCCAGCAGCTCTGGAGACAGACAAGAGACCCAGTACTTC
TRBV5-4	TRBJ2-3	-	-	CASSFRREFTDTQYF	TGTGCCAGCAGCTTTCGACGGGAATTCACAGATACGCAGTATTTT
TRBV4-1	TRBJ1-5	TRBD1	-	CASSQSGTGLNQPQHF	TGCGCCAGCAGCCAATCCGGGACAGGACTAAATCAGCCCCAGCATTTT
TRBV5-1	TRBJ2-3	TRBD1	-	CASSVDRDGTDTQYF	TGCGCCAGCAGCGTGGACAGGGATGGCACAGATACGCAGTATTTT
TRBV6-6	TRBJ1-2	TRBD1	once	CASTPDRGRGGYTF	TGTGCCAGCACCCCAGACAGGGGGCGGGGTGGCTACACCTTC
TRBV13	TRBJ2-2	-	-	CASSWGHPLQNTGELFF	TGTGCCAGCAGTTGGGGCCATCCCCTACAAAACACCGGGGAGCTGTTTTTT
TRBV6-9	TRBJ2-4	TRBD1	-	CASSPGTGGPKNIQYF	TGTGCCAGCAGTCCCGGGACAGGGGGGCCCAAAAACATTCAGTACTTC
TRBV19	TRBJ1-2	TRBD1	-	CASRGPTGTGGSNYGYTF	TGTGCCAGTAGAGGACCCACCGGGACAGGAGGGTCCAACTATGGCTACACCTTC
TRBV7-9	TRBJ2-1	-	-	CASIAGGSYNEQFF	TGTGCCAGCATTGCGGGCGGTTCCTACAATGAGCAGTTCTTC
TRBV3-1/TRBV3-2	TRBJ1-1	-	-	CASSQAQPGRTEAFF	TGTGCCAGCAGCCAAGCGCAACCAGGTCGGACTGAAGCTTTCTTT
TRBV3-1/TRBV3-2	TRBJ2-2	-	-	CASSQVMGKEAGELFF	TGTGCCAGCAGCCAAGTGATGGGAAAGGAGGCCGGGGAGCTGTTTTTT
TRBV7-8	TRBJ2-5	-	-	CASSTEAIHETQYF	TGTGCCAGCAGTACGGAGGCCATTCACGAGACCCAGTACTTC
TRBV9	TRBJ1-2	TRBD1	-	CASSRGTGLEDGYTF	TGTGCCAGCAGCCGTGGGACAGGGCTCGAGGATGGCTACACCTTC
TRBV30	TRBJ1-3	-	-	CAWSLGGLGNTIYF	TGTGCCTGGAGTTTGGGGGGGCTTGGAAACACCATATATTTT
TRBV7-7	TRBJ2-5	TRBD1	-	CASSLAQGARETQYF	TGTGCTAGCAGCTTAGCCCAGGGGGCGCGGGAGACCCAGTACTTC
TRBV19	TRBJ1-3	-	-	CASSTPDMAISGNTIYF	TGTGCCAGTAGTACACCGGACATGGCGATCTCTGGAAACACCATATATTTT
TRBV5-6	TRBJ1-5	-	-	CASSLFPGYSNQPQHF	TGTGCCAGCAGCTTGTTTCCAGGGTATAGCAATCAGCCCCAGCATTTT
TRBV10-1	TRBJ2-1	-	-	CASSEGGSGYNEQFF	TGCGCCAGCAGTGAGGGAGGGTCGGGATACAATGAGCAGTTCTTC